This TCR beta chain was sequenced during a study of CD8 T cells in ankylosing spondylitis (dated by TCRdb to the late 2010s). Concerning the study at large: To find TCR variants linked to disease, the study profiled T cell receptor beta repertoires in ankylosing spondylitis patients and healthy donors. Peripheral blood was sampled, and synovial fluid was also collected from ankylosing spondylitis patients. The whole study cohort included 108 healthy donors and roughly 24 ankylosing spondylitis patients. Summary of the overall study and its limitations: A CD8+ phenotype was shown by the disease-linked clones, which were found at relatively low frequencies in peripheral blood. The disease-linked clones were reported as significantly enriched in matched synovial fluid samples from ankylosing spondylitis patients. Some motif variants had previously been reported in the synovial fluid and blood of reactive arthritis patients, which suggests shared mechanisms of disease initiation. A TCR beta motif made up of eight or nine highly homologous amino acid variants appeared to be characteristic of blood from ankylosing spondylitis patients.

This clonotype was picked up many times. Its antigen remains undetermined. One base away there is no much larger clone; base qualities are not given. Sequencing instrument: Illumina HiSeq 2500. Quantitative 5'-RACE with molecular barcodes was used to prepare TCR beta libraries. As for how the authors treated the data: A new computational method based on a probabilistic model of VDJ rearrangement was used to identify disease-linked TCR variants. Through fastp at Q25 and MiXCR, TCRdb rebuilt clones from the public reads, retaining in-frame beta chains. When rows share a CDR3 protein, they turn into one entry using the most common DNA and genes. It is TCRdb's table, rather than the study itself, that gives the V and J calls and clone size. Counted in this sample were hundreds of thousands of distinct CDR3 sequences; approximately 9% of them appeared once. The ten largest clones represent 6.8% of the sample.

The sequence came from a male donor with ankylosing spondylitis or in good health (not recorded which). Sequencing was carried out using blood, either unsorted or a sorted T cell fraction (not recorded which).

At the DNA level, the sequence is TGCAGTGCTAGAAGTACATCGGGGGCGAAGGAGCAGTTCTTC. Its product reads: CSARSTSGAKEQFF. Rearrangement joined TRBV20-1 to TRBJ2-1; the D gene is possibly TRBD1 or TRBD2, each agreeing over 6 bases. The CDR3 spans 14 residues, from the cysteine through the phenylalanine. Only the CDR3 region is kept as DNA, spanning 42 bases read in frame from base 1. Relative to germline, V is 2 bases shorter and J is 10 bases shorter, with 18 bases between their ends. CDR1 and CDR2 were assigned from the germline V gene (reference sequence) as DFQATT and SNEGSKA.